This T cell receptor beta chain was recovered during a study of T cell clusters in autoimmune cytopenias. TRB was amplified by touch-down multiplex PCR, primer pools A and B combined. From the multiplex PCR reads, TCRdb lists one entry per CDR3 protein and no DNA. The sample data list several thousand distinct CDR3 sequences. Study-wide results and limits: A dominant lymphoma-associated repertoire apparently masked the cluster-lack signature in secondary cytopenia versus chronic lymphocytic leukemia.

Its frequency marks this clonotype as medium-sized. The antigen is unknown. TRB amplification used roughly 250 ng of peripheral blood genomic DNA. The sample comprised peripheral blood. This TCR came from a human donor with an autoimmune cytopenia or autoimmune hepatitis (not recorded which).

The CDR3 here is CSVARQGETQYF. The genes are TRBV29-1 and TRBJ2-5; the TRBD1 assignment by TCRdb is unverifiable without DNA. The CDR3 loop spans 12 amino acids. Germline loops: CDR1 SQVTM, CDR2 ANQGSEA. Full variable domain (remainder filled in from reference TRBV29-1 and TRBJ2-5): SAVISQKPSRDICQRGTSLTIQCQVDSQVTMMFWYRQQPGQSLTLIATANQGSEATYESGFVIDKFPISRPNLTFSTLTVSNMSPEDSSIYLCSVARQGETQYFGPGTRLLVL.